This TCR beta chain was identified during a study of shared clonotypes between healthy human individuals. Study-wide background: Donors had three CD4 naive, three CD4 memory, two CD8 naive and one CD8 memory plate apiece. Study results and limitations: With a handful of donors compared, about 5.2% of naive CD4 clonotypes were shared.

As to this clone: The antigen is not known.

Some clones are missing from TCRdb's copy, which holds only in-frame ones; the method was immunoSEQ multiplex PCR. The table includes over a million clones, approximately 78% detected once. Looked up from germline, CDR1 is SGHTA and CDR2 is FQGTGA. The ends were cut back, 5 bases at V and 5 bases at J, with 15 bases in the middle. This CDR3 is 14 amino acids long. This TCR was sampled from a man aged 18-30 years in good health. Some clones in this sample may be carry-over from other donors' samples. Source material: memory CD4+ T cells from PBMCs. Stated subset: CD45RA-negative fraction. This rearrangement joins TRBV7-3 to TRBJ1-1; weak D call: TRBD1 (5 bases). In nucleotides, the CDR3 is TGTGCCAGCAGCCCTTCCCCAGGGTTGACTGAAGCTTTCTTT. Protein sequence: CASSPSPGLTEAFF. The full variable domain, rest sourced from reference TRBV7-3 and TRBJ1-1, is GAGVSQTPSNKVTEKGKYVELRCDPISGHTALYWYRQSLGQGPEFLIYFQGTGAADDSGLPNDRFFAVRPEGSVSTLKIQRTERGDSAVYLCASSPSPGLTEAFFGQGTRLTVV.